The entry that follows covers one TCR beta chain sequence. Assay: immunoSEQ multiplex PCR; the TCRdb copy retains only in-frame clones and omits some. This repertoire shows some 29,000 clones, roughly 87% found once; its top ten account for 0.95% to 1.1%. This sample was taken from a study of blood T cell repertoires in COVID-19. Study overall: COVID-19 samples, acute and convalescent, were from the United States, Italy and Spain. The analysed material was cDNA or gDNA that came from T cells, B-cell-depleted T cells, or PBMCs.

V dropped 5 bases and J dropped 3 bases, with 12 bases sitting between them. CDR3 length: 15 amino acids. In germline, CDR1 is KGHDR, CDR2 SFDVKD. Material for sequencing was peripheral blood. The clonotype was recovered from a man in his 70s with active or convalescent COVID-19. The chain recombines TRBV24-1 with TRBJ1-4; D might be TRBD1 (6 bases). The CDR3 DNA is TGTGCCACCAGTGCGACGGGGGGCTCTAATGAAAAACTGTTTTTT. This translates into CATSATGGSNEKLFF.